The next 30 T cell receptor beta chains were all read from a single sample in a study of regulatory T cells in long-lasting Graves disease (dated by TCRdb to about 2021). Taken with the paper, the label for time point translates to: newly diagnosed GD, antithyroid drugs for less than 3 months. For both TCR sequencing and RNA sequencing, RNA was extracted from PBMCs in TRIzol. Library method: multiplex PCR. Sequencing was performed on an Illumina HiSeq 4000. To build TCR beta libraries, CDR3 regions were amplified by Arm-PCR using iRepertoire HTBI primers. TCRdb reprocessing: public reads trimmed at Q25 with fastp, clones called with MiXCR, in-frame beta chains kept. Duplicate CDR3 protein sequences are folded into a single record with the most common DNA and genes. In all, the sample holds about 300,000 distinct CDR3 sequences, and 18% of those were seen once. Of the sample, 35% to 45% is held by the ten largest clones.

This sample comprised peripheral blood mononuclear cells (PBMCs), obtained at new diagnosis, from a patient treated with antithyroid drugs. The receptors stem from a female donor with Graves disease.

Comment on this clonotype: A single base is all that separates this from a far larger clone, so a read error is likely. This chain connects TRBV2 to TRBJ2-7, with D perhaps matching TRBD1 or TRBD2 (6 bases each). Per germline, CDR1 SNHLY and CDR2 FYNNEI. CDR3 size: 17 residues. The CDR3 protein is CAISEMEGRQATCEQYF. The CDR3, as DNA: TGTGCCATCAGTGAGATGGAGGGGAGACAGGCCACCTGCGAGCAGTACTTC.

This clonotype was observed many times. This rearrangement joins TRBV3-1 to TRBJ2-1, with 13 nucleotides matching TRBD2. Losses at the gene ends were 4 bases for V and 8 bases for J; bases not matched to a gene: 2. The CDR3 has 14 residues. Per the germline V gene, CDR1 is LGHDT and CDR2 is YNNKEL (reference sequence). CDR3 residues: CASSRTSGSYEQFF. CDR3 in DNA: TGTGCCAGCAGCCGGACTAGCGGGAGTTATGAGCAGTTCTTC.

At least ten counts were recorded for this clonotype. This chain's CDR3 is CASMGVAKNIQYF. As DNA, the CDR3 is TGTGCCAGCATGGGGGTAGCCAAAAACATTCAGTACTTC. The rearrangement uses TRBV2 and TRBJ2-4; D might be TRBD1 or TRBD2, each matching 5 bases. Per the germline V gene, CDR1 is SNHLY and CDR2 is FYNNEI. The CDR3 has 13 residues. V shed 7 bases and J shed 0 bases, with 7 bases lying between them.

This clonotype was counted ten times or more. The chain recombines TRBV6-1 with TRBJ1-4; perhaps TRBD1 as D (5 bases). Trimming left V 6 bases short and J 7 bases short, with 18 bases between. Germline V lookup: CDR1 MNHNS, CDR2 SASEGT. CDR3 length: 15 amino acids. The CDR3 loop is CASSQAWGFGEKLFF. The CDR3 nucleotides read TGTGCCAGCAGCCAGGCTTGGGGGTTCGGTGAAAAACTGTTTTTT.

This clonotype was detected only a few times. The rearrangement links TRBV19 to TRBJ2-3, with 10 bases aligning to TRBD2. V gave up 10 bases and J gave up 1 base; unmatched junction bases: 5. Germline V lookup: CDR1 LNHDA, CDR2 SQIVND (reference sequence). This CDR3 contains 14 residues. This CDR3 reads CATTGLAGTDTQYF. The CDR3 DNA follows: TGTGCCACTACAGGACTAGCGGGCACAGATACGCAGTATTTT.

Only a few counts were recorded for this clonotype. The V call is TRBV18, the J call TRBJ1-3, with D possibly matching TRBD1 (6 bases). Trimming stripped 2 bases from V and 2 bases from J, with 13 bases between. The CDR3 is made up of 16 amino acids. The germline V gene encodes CDR1 KGHSH and CDR2 LQKENI. The CDR3 reads CASSPGQFSPGNTIYF. Written as DNA, the CDR3 is TGTGCCAGCTCACCAGGACAGTTTAGCCCTGGAAACACCATATATTTT.

In regard to this clonotype: At one of its ends the junction is not consistent with the germline gene, which may arise from a read error. The gene calls are TRBV7-9 and TRBJ2-1; 7 bases map to TRBD2. CDR3 length equals 16 residues. The germline V gene encodes CDR1 SEHNR and CDR2 FQNEAQ (reference sequence). The CDR3 DNA reads as TGTGCCAGCAGCCCCTCCAGGACTAGAAACTACAATGAGCCGTTGTTC. Its translation is CASSPSRTRNYNEPLF.

In this sample, this clonotype turned up a few times. The chain carries TRBV24-1 and TRBJ1-3, with D maybe TRBD1 (5 bases). The CDR3 extends over 17 amino acids. The germline V gene encodes CDR1 KGHDR and CDR2 SFDVKD. Deletions cut 0 bases from V and 0 bases from J, with 11 bases between. CDR3: CATSDLNQGLSGNTIYF. In nucleotides, the CDR3 is TGTGCCACCAGTGATTTGAATCAGGGACTCTCTGGAAACACCATATATTTT.

This clonotype came up a few times. The V gene is TRBV20-1, the J gene TRBJ1-2; 7 bases fit TRBD1. The CDR3 loop spans 13 amino acids. V lost 4 bases, J lost 8 bases, and 10 bases stayed unmatched. Per germline, CDR1 DFQATT and CDR2 SNEGSKA (reference sequence). The CDR3 sequence is CSAKPGQSQGYTF. The CDR3 DNA is TGCAGTGCTAAACCGGGACAGTCCCAAGGCTACACCTTC.

This clonotype was seen many times. The genes are TRBV11-1 and TRBJ2-1, with D uncertain. Germline V lookup: CDR1 SGHAT, CDR2 FQDESV (reference sequence). The ends were cut back, 1 base at V and 5 bases at J, with 15 bases in the middle. The CDR3 sequence is 16 residues long. The chain's CDR3 is CASSLVVITPDNEQFF. DNA of the CDR3: TGTGCCAGCAGCTTAGTCGTAATCACTCCCGACAATGAGCAGTTCTTC.

This clonotype was detected ten times or more. This sequence joins TRBV11-1 and TRBJ1-1; D gene unclear. Germline-derived CDR1 and CDR2 are SGHAT and FQDESV (reference sequence). The V end lost 5 bases, the J end lost 2 bases, and 18 bases lay between the germline ends. This CDR3 contains 16 residues. CDR3 amino acids: CASSTPGLELNTEAFF. The CDR3 DNA follows: TGTGCCAGCAGCACGCCCGGGCTGGAGCTAAACACTGAAGCTTTCTTT. Drawing the rest from reference TRBV11-1 and TRBJ1-1, the complete variable domain is EAEVAQSPRYKITEKSQAVAFWCDPISGHATLYWYRQILGQGPELLVQFQDESVVDDSQLPKDRFSAERLKGVDSTLKIQPAELGDSAMYLCASSTPGLELNTEAFFGQGTRLTVV.

This clonotype has at least ten counts. The chain recombines TRBV6-1 with TRBJ2-3; 12 nucleotides align to TRBD1. V shed 8 bases and J 5 bases; nucleotides not matched to a gene: 8. The CDR3 totals 15 residues. CDR1 and CDR2 (germline): MNHNS, SASEGT. The CDR3 loop reads CASSLGQGARDTQYF. The CDR3 DNA sequence: TGTGCCAGCTCACTGGGACAGGGGGCACGAGATACGCAGTATTTT.

In this sample, this clonotype turned up many times. The chain couples TRBV5-5 to TRBJ2-5; D call uncertain. The J call may be wrong; the DNA end is better matched by TRBJ2-1. Per the germline V gene, CDR1 is SGHKS and CDR2 is YYEKEE (reference sequence). The CDR3 runs to 15 residues. This CDR3 reads CASSLDWPRYNEQFF. CDR3 DNA sequence: TGTGCCAGCAGCCTAGACTGGCCTCGTTACAATGAGCAGTTCTTC.

This clonotype was detected ten times or more. This chain uses TRBV7-2 with TRBJ2-5; 9 nucleotides align to TRBD1. Germline V CDR1 and CDR2: SGHTA, FQGNSA. The CDR3 has 15 residues. V lost 5 bases, J lost 2 bases, and 6 bases stayed unmatched. The CDR3, as DNA: TGTGCCAGCAGCCAGGACAGGGGACAACAAGAGACCCAGTACTTC. It translates to CASSQDRGQQETQYF. The whole variable domain, filled in from reference TRBV7-2 and TRBJ2-5, reads GAGVSQSPSNKVTEKGKDVELRCDPISGHTALYWYRQSLGQGLEFLIYFQGNSAPDKSGLPSDRFSAERTGGSVSTLTIQRTQQEDSAVYLCASSQDRGQQETQYFGPGTRLLVL.

CDR3 sequence: CASKWENTGELFF. The DNA of the CDR3 is TGTGCCAGCAAGTGGGAGAACACCGGGGAGCTGTTTTTT. The V and J genes are TRBV12-3 or TRBV12-4 and TRBJ2-2; D not certain. CDR3 size: 13 residues. V dropped 7 bases and J dropped 1 base, with 7 bases sitting between them.

This clonotype was observed at least ten times. The rearrangement joins TRBV18 to TRBJ1-1; 9 bases align to TRBD1. V was clipped by 6 bases and J by 3 bases; unmatched bases: 8. Germline V CDR1 and CDR2: KGHSH, LQKENI. CDR3 length equals 15 residues. The CDR3 protein is CASSQDRGRDTEAFF. CDR3 nucleotide sequence: TGTGCCAGCTCTCAGGACAGGGGCAGGGACACTGAAGCTTTCTTT.

The genes are TRBV27 and TRBJ2-7, with TRBD2 matching over 9 bases. This CDR3 contains 15 residues. Germline CDR1 reads MNHEY; CDR2 reads SMNVEV (reference sequence). After removal of 5 bases from V and 2 bases from J, the junction contained 7 bases not matched to a gene. As DNA, the CDR3 is TGTGCCAGCAGTAGGACTAGCGCGAATCCCTACGAGCAGTACTTC. Encoded protein: CASSRTSANPYEQYF.

This clonotype occurred many times. The gene calls are TRBV11-3 and TRBJ1-4; D gene ambiguous. CDR1 is SGHNT and CDR2 is YENEEA in the germline V gene. The CDR3 extends over 16 amino acids. Trimming stripped 5 bases from V and 0 bases from J, with 13 bases between. In DNA form, the CDR3 reads TGTGCCAGCAGCCCCCGGGTCGGATCAACTAATGAAAAACTGTTTTTT. Amino acid sequence: CASSPRVGSTNEKLFF.

Many counts were recorded for this clonotype. The V gene is TRBV6-5, the J gene TRBJ2-7, with 9 positions matching TRBD2. CDR1 is MNHEY, CDR2 SVGAGI, per germline. The V segment lost 2 bases and the J segment 3 bases; nucleotides outside the gene matches: 5. This CDR3 contains 15 residues. The CDR3 sequence: CASSYRLAGIYEQYF. CDR3 nucleotides: TGTGCCAGCAGTTACAGGCTAGCGGGGATCTACGAGCAGTACTTC.

Many counts were recorded for this clonotype. The chain joins TRBV11-2 to TRBJ2-7, with D tentatively TRBD2 (6 bases). Germline CDR1 reads SGHAT; CDR2 reads FQNNGV. Deletions cut 5 bases from V and 5 bases from J, with 25 bases between. This CDR3 is built from 17 residues. The CDR3 DNA follows: TGTGCCAGCAGCCTCAAGGGGCTAGCGAGAACGTCCCACGAGCAGTACTTC. It encodes CASSLKGLARTSHEQYF.

The chain couples TRBV16 to TRBJ1-5; 8 bases align to TRBD1. Germline V gives CDR1 KGHSY, CDR2 FQNENV. V lost 3 bases and J lost 6; bases outside the gene matches: 10. This CDR3 has 16 residues. For the CDR3, the DNA is TGTGCCAGCAGCCACCTCTCGGACAGGGAGGGTCAGCCCCAGCATTTT. Translation: CASSHLSDREGQPQHF.

This clonotype occurred many times. V usage is TRBV6-1 and J usage is TRBJ2-5; 15 positions agree with TRBD2. The CDR3 loop spans 15 amino acids. V was pared by 5 bases and J by 6 bases, with 4 bases of the junction left unmatched. Germline V CDR1 and CDR2: MNHNS, SASEGT. CDR3 region: CASSPGTSGRKTQYF. DNA for the CDR3: TGTGCCAGCAGTCCCGGGACTAGCGGGAGGAAGACCCAGTACTTC.

The V and J genes are TRBV4-1 and TRBJ2-7; no firm D call. The CDR3 length is 14 residues. Per the germline V gene, CDR1 is MGHRA and CDR2 is YSYEKL. V was cut by 0 bases and J by 1 base, with 7 bases left in between. CDR3 coding DNA: TGCGCCAGCAGCCAAGACTTGGGATCCTACGAGCAGTACTTC. Amino acids: CASSQDLGSYEQYF.

The chain carries TRBV27 and TRBJ2-5; the D gene is possibly TRBD1 (6 bases). Germline V gives CDR1 MNHEY, CDR2 SMNVEV (reference sequence). The V gene lost 3 bases and the J gene lost 5 bases, with 22 bases spanning the gap. The CDR3 is 17 residues long. As DNA, the CDR3 is TGTGCCAGCAGTTTCTTCGGGGCAGGCCCTGACAGGGAGACCCAGTACTTC. It translates to CASSFFGAGPDRETQYF.

As concerns this clonotype: This is likely an artifact of a read error, given a far larger clone one base away. This chain uses TRBV27 with TRBJ2-1, with 7 bases fitting TRBD1. J was trimmed by 10 bases and V by 5 bases; bases with no gene match: 17. The CDR3 is 16 residues long. CDR1 and CDR2 (germline): MNHEY, SMNVEV (reference sequence). CDR3 nucleotides: TGTGCCAGCAGTCGTAACCGGGACAGACCTACCTACGAGCAGTTCTTC. It translates to CASSRNRDRPTYEQFF.

In this sample, this clonotype turned up a few times. The chain employs TRBV5-5 and TRBJ1-2, with D possibly being TRBD1 (5 bases). Deletions cut 3 bases from V and 8 bases from J, with 17 bases between. The germline V gene has CDR1 SGHKS and CDR2 YYEKEE (reference sequence). The CDR3 has 14 amino acids. CDR3 loop: CASSWDPLGGGYTF. The DNA for the CDR3 is TGTGCCAGCAGCTGGGACCCGCTAGGAGGAGGCTACACCTTC.

The table lists this clonotype with a few counts. At one of its ends the junction is not consistent with the germline gene, which may arise from a read error. The chain carries TRBV7-7 and TRBJ2-5; 8 bases are a match to TRBD2. The CDR3 sequence is 15 residues long. Germline V gene lookup returns CDR1 SSHAT and CDR2 FNYEAQ (reference sequence). The DNA for the CDR3 is TGTGCTAGCAGCTTACGACGGGGGGGGGAAGAGACCCAGTACTTC. It yields the protein CASSLRRGGEETQYF.

This clonotype was observed many times. The gene calls are TRBV20-1 and TRBJ1-1; D unclear. This CDR3 has 13 residues. Deletions cut 0 bases from V and 0 bases from J, with 5 bases between. Germline CDR1 is DFQATT and CDR2 is SNEGSKA (reference sequence). CDR3 coding DNA: TGCAGTGCTAGAGATATGATGAACACTGAAGCTTTCTTT. Translated, it gives CSARDMMNTEAFF.

This clonotype was seen ten or more times. V is TRBV9 and J is TRBJ2-7; 10 bases are a match to TRBD1. The CDR3 is 16 residues long. V gave up 5 bases and J gave up 2 bases; unmatched junction bases: 10. CDR1 and CDR2 (germline): SGDLS, YYNGEE. The CDR3 bases are TGTGCCAGCAGTGAATCCGGGACAGGGGTCCCCTACGAGCAGTACTTC. Protein product: CASSESGTGVPYEQYF.

This clonotype was seen more than once but under ten times. One junction end does not reproduce the germline sequence, and a read error may be involved. The CDR3 nucleotides are TGTGCCAGCAGCTTGGACCAGAGGACTGAAGTTTTCTTT. This sequence encodes CASSLDQRTEVFF. The chain has TRBV5-6 and TRBJ1-1; D call uncertain. The CDR3 contains 13 residues. The germline V gene encodes CDR1 SGHDT and CDR2 YYEEEE.